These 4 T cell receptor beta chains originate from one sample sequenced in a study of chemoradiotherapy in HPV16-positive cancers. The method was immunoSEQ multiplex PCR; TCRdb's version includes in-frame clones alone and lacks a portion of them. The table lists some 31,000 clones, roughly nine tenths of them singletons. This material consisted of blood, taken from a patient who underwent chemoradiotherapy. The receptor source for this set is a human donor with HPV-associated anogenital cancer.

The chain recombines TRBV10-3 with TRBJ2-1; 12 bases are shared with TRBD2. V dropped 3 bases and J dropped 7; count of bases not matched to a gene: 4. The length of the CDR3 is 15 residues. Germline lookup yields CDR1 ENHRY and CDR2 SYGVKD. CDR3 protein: CAISDTSGGKNEQFF. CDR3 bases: TGTGCCATCAGTGACACTAGCGGGGGGAAGAATGAGCAGTTCTTC.

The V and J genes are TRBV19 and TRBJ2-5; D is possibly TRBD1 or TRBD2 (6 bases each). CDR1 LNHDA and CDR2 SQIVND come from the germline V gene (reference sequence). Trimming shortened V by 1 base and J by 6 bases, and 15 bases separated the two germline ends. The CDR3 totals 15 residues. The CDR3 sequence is CASSIGTAGRKTQYF. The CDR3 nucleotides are TGTGCCAGTAGTATAGGGACAGCGGGCAGGAAGACCCAGTACTTC.

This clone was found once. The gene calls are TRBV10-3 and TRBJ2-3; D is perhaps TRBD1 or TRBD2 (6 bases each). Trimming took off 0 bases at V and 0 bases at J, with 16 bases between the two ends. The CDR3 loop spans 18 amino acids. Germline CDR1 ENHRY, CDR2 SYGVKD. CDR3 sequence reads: CAISESLYEGGSTDTQYF. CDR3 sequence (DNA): TGTGCCATCAGTGAGTCTCTATATGAAGGGGGGAGCACAGATACGCAGTATTTT.

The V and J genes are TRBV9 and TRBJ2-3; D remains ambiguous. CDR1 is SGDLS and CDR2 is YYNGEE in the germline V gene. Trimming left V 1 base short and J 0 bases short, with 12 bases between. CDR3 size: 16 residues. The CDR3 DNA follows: TGTGCCAGCAGCGTACGACGTGGCTTCAGCACAGATACGCAGTATTTT. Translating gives CASSVRRGFSTDTQYF. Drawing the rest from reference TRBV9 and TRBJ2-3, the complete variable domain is DSGVTQTPKHLITATGQRVTLRCSPRSGDLSVYWYQQSLDQGLQFLIQYYNGEERAKGNILERFSAQQFPDLHSELNLSSLELGDSALYFCASSVRRGFSTDTQYFGPGTRLTVL.